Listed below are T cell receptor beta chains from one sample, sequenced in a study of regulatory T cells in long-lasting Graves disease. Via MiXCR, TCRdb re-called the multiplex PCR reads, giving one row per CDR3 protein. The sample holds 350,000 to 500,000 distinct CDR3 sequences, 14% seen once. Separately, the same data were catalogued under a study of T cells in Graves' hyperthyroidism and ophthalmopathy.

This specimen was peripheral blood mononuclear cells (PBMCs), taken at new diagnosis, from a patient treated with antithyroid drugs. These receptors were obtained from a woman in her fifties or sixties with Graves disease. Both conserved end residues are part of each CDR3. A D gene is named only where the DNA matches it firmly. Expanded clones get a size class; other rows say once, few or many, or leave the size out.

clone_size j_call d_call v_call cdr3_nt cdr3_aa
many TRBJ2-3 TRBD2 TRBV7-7 TGTGCTAGCAGCCAAATACTAGCGGGGACCACAGATACGCAGTATTTT CASSQILAGTTDTQYF
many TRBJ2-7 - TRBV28 TGTGCCAGCAGTTTTAAGTTCGTCAGACCGAGCTCCTACGAGCAGTACTTC CASSFKFVRPSSYEQYF
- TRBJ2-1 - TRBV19 TGTGCCAGTAGCCTACTAGGCTCCGACAATGAGCAGTTCTTC CASSLLGSDNEQFF
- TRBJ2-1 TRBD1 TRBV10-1 TGTGCCATCGCTCCAGGGGGGACAGGGGATGGGTGGGAGCAGTTCTTC CAIAPGGTGDGWEQFF
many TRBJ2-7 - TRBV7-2 TGTGCCAGCAGCTACGCTGACACCCAAGTCTACGAGCAGTACTTC CASSYADTQVYEQYF
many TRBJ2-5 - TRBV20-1 TGCAGTGCTAGAGATCTCGTCAGGGCTGTCCAAGAGACCCAGTACTTC CSARDLVRAVQETQYF
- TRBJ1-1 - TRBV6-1 TGTGCCAGCAGGCGACCGGACGGGGTCACTGAAGCTTTCTTT CASRRPDGVTEAFF
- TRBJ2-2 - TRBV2 TGTGCCACTTCTAGGGGGAGCTTCAACACCGGGGAGCTGTTTTTT CATSRGSFNTGELFF
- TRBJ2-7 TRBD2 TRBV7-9 TGTGCCAGCAGCTACCCGCCAGGACTAGCGGGCTACGAGCAGTACTTC CASSYPPGLAGYEQYF
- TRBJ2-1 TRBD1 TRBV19 TGTGCCAGTAGTAGGTCGGGACAGGGTAGGCATGAGCAGTTCTTC CASSRSGQGRHEQFF
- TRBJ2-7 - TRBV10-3 TGTGCCATCAGTGAGTCCGGGCCCGGCGGGGGCAGGCACGAGCAGTACTTC CAISESGPGGGRHEQYF
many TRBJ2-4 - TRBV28 TGTGCCAGCACCGCCGGTTTGTCAGCCAAAAACATTCAGTACTTC CASTAGLSAKNIQYF
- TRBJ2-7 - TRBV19 TGTACAACAGCTACTTCCTGCGAGCAGTACTTC CTTATSCEQYF
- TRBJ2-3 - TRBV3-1 TGTGCCAGCAGCCAGGGCCCCCCAGATACGCAGTATTTT CASSQGPPDTQYF
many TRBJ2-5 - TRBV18 TGTGCCAGCTCACCGCCGACAGATCAAGAGACCCAGTACTTC CASSPPTDQETQYF
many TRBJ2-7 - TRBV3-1 TGTGCCAGCAGCCAAGATAAGGTCGAGCAGTACTTC CASSQDKVEQYF
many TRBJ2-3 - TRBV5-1 TGCGCCAGCAGCTTACAGACAGGACCCACAGATACGCAGTATTTT CASSLQTGPTDTQYF
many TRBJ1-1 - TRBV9 TGTGCCAGCAGCGTAGAGCCCGACATACTCACTGAAGCTTTCTTT CASSVEPDILTEAFF
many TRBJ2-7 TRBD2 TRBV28 TGTGCCAGCAGGAGCGGGAGGAAGCGCGAGCAGTACTTC CASRSGRKREQYF
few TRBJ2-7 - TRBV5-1 TGCGCCAGCAGCTCAGCAGGATCCTACGAGCAGTACTTC CASSSAGSYEQYF
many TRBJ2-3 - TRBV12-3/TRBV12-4 TGTGCCAGCAGTTTAAGGTCCCCCAGTTGGGATACGCAGTATTTT CASSLRSPSWDTQYF
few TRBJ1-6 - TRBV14 TGTGCCAGCAGCCAGGGACGTTGGGCCTCACCCCTCCACTTT CASSQGRWASPLHF
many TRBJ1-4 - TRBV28 TGTGCCAGCAGTACAACAGGGAGAGGACTGTTTTTT CASSTTGRGLFF
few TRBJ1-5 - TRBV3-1 TGTGCCAGCAGCTTAGCATCAGGTCAGCCCCAGCATTTT CASSLASGQPQHF
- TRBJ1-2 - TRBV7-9 TGTGCCAGCAGCTTAGGGCAGGATTGGTATGGCTACACCTTC CASSLGQDWYGYTF
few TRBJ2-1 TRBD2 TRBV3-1 TGTGCCAGCAGCCACCTAGCGGGAGCTGATGAGCAGTTCTTC CASSHLAGADEQFF
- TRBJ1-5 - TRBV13 TGTGCCAGCAGCTTATCGTTACAGGGCGATCAGCCCCAGCATTTT CASSLSLQGDQPQHF
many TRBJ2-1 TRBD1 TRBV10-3 TGTGCCATCAGTGAGTCCCCGGGACAGGGAGGCCGAAGCTCCTACAATGAGCAGTTCTTC CAISESPGQGGRSSYNEQFF
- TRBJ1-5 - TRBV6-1 TGTGCCAGCAGGGCCTCCCGACAGGGCAATCAGCCCCAGCATTTT CASRASRQGNQPQHF
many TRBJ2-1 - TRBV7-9 TGTGCCAGCAGCTCCCTCGCCAAATCCTACAATGAGCAGTTCTTC CASSSLAKSYNEQFF
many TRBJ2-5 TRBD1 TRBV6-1 TGTGCCAGCAAACGACGGGACAGGGGGTACCAAGAGACCCAGTACTTC CASKRRDRGYQETQYF
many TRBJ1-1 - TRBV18 TGTGCCAGCTCACCTTCGGCGATGAACACTGAAGCTTTCTTT CASSPSAMNTEAFF
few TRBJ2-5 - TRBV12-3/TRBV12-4 TGTGCCAGCAGTCCTCAACAGGGGGGGACTGAAGAGACCCAGTACTTC CASSPQQGGTEETQYF
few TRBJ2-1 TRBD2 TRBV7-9 TGTGCCAGCAGCTCAGGGCTTCTAGCGGGAGATGAGCAGTTCTTC CASSSGLLAGDEQFF
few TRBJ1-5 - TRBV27 TGTGCCAGCAGCCCCGACAGGTGGGGCAATCAGCCCCAGCATTTT CASSPDRWGNQPQHF
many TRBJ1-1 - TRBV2 TGTGCCAGCCATGTCGCCTCTGTGAACACTGAAGCTTTCTTT CASHVASVNTEAFF
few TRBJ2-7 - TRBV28 TGTGCCAGCAGTTTCCACGCGCTAGCCGACGAGCAGTACTTC CASSFHALADEQYF
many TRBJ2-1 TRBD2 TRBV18 TGTGCCAGCTCACCACCAAGCGGGAACTACAATGAGCAGTTCTTC CASSPPSGNYNEQFF
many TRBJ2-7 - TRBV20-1 TGCAGTTTACCCCCACTAGGCGAGCAGTACTTC CSLPPLGEQYF
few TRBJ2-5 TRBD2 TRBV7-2 TGTGCCAGCAGCATAACCTCGGGACTAGCGGAAGAGACCCAGTACTTC CASSITSGLAEETQYF
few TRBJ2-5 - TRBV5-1 TGCGCCAGCAGCTTGGCGGCCCGATCGGAAGAGACCCAGTACTTC CASSLAARSEETQYF
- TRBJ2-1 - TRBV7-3 TGTGCCAGCAGCTTAACCACAACCGACTACAATGAGCAGTTCTTC CASSLTTTDYNEQFF
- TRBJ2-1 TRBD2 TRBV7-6 TGTGCCAGCAGCTTAGCGCTGGGACGTGGGATTACTAGCGGGGAATACAATGAGCAGTTCTTC CASSLALGRGITSGEYNEQFF
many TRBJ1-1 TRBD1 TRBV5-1 TGTGCCAGCAGCCTAGGGACAGGCACTGAAGCTTTCTTT CASSLGTGTEAFF
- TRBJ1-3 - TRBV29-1 TGCAGCGTGACAGTTCCTGGAAACACCATATATTTT CSVTVPGNTIYF
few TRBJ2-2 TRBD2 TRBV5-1 TGCGCCAGCAGCTGGGGGCTAGCGGGAGGAGACACCGGGGAGCTGTTTTTT CASSWGLAGGDTGELFF
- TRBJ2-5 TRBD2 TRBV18 TGTGCCAGCTCACCAATCAGCGGGAGTGTACAAGAGACCCAGTACTTC CASSPISGSVQETQYF
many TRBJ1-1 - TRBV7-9 TGTGCCAGCAGCTTGGGCAGTGACACTGAAGCTTTCTTT CASSLGSDTEAFF
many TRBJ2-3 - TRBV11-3 TGTGCCAGCAGCTTACGGGGGCCAGATACGCAGTATTTT CASSLRGPDTQYF
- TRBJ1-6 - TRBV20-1 TGCAGTGCTAGTCTTGGTGGAATGTGGAATTCACCCCTCCACTTT CSASLGGMWNSPLHF
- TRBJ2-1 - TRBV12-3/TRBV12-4 TGTGCCAGCAGCCGATTGGGCGTCGGGGCCTACAATGAGCAGTTCTTC CASSRLGVGAYNEQFF
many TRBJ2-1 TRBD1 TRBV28 TGTGCCAGCAGTTTATACTACAGGGGGGTACGCAATGAGCAGTTCTTC CASSLYYRGVRNEQFF
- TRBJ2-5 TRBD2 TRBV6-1 TGTGCCAGCAGTGGGGGTAGCGGGCTACCTAAAGAGACCCAGTACTTC CASSGGSGLPKETQYF
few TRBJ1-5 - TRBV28 TGTGCCAGCAGATTACCCCGATCGGTTTTAGATGGGCATTTT CASRLPRSVLDGHF
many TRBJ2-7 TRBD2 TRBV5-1 TGCGCCAGCAGCGGGGGACTAGCGGGAGTTTACGAGCAGTACTTC CASSGGLAGVYEQYF
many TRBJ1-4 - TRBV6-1 TGTGCCAGTCGATTGGAAGCAAAACTGTTTTTT CASRLEAKLFF
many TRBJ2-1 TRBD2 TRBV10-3 TGTGCCATCAGGCCTGGACTAGCGGGAGGGCCTATCCACAATGAGCAGTTCTTC CAIRPGLAGGPIHNEQFF
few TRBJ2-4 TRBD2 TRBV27 TGTGCCAGCACCCCTACGGGGGGTACTTTAGCCAAAAACATTCAGTACTTC CASTPTGGTLAKNIQYF
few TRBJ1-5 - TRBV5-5 TGTGCCAGCAGCGTCTGGTCTAGGGGCAATCAGCCCCAGCATTTT CASSVWSRGNQPQHF
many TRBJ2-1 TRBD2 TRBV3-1 TGTGCCAGCAGCCAATCCCCTGGACTAGCGGGAGGAAACAATGAGCAGTTCTTC CASSQSPGLAGGNNEQFF